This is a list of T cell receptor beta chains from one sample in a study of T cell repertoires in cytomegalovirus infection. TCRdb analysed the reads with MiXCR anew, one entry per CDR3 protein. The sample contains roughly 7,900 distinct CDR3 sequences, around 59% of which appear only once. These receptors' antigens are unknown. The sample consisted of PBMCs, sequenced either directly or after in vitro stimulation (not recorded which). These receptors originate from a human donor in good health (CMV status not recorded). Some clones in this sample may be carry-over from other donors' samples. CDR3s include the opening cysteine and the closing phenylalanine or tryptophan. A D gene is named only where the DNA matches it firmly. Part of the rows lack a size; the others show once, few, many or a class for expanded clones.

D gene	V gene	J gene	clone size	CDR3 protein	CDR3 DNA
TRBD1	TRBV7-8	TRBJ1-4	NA	CASILVQGQINEKLFF	TGTGCCAGCATCTTAGTACAGGGGCAGATCAATGAAAAACTGTTTTTT
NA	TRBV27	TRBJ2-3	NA	CASHGFTPYF	TGTGCCAGTCACGGATTTACGCCGTATTTT
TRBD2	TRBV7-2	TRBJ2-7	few	CASSLDRLAGRHEQYF	TGTGCCAGCAGCTTAGATCGGCTAGCGGGAAGGCACGAGCAGTACTTC
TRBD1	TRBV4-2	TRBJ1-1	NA	CASSPGQVKVNTEAFF	TGTGCCAGCAGCCCGGGACAGGTGAAAGTGAACACTGAAGCTTTCTTT
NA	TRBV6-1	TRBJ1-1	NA	CASRPGTNTEAFF	TGTGCCAGCAGGCCTGGGACGAACACTGAAGCTTTCTTT
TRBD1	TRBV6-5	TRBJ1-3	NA	CASSSTGTGLLVSGNPLYF	TGTGCCAGCAGTTCAACCGGGACAGGGCTTCTCGTCTCTGGAAACCCCCTATATTTT
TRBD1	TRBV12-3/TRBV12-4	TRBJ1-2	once	CASSFQGQGGGYTF	TGTGCCAGCAGTTTTCAGGGACAGGGGGGCGGCTACACCTTC
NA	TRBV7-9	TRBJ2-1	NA	CSSSLLGISTYNDPFF	TGTTCAAGCAGCTTGTTGGGAATATCCACCTACAATGATCCGTTCTTC
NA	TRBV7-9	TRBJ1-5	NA	CASGPETYSNHPQHF	TGTGCAAGCGGCCCCGAAACATACAGCAATCATCCCCAGCATTTT
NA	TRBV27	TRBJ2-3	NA	CAIHLDTQYF	TGTGCCATTCACTTAGATACGCAGTATTTT
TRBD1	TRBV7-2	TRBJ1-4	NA	CASSQSSGGVGEKLFF	TGTGCCAGCAGCCAGAGTTCAGGGGGCGTCGGAGAAAAACTGTTTTTT
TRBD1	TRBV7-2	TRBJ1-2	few	CASSLEVDRGGGYTF	TGTGCCAGCAGCTTAGAAGTAGACAGGGGCGGGGGCTACACCTTC
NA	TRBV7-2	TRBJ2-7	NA	CASSSGLYEQYF	TGTGCCAGCAGCTCAGGGTTGTACGAGCAGTACTTC
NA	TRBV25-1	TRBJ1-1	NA	CASTQGSTEAFF	TGTGCCAGCACCCAGGGAAGCACTGAAGCTTTCTTT
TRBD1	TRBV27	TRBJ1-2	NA	CASSPGQGSGGYTF	TGTGCCAGCAGTCCGGGACAGGGGTCAGGTGGATACACCTTC
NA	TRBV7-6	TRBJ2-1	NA	CASSLRGEISYKEKFF	TGTGCCAGCAGCTTACGCGGCGAGATCTCCTACAAGGAGAAGTTCTTC
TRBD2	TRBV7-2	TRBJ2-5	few	CASSDRGLAGAQETQYF	TGTGCCAGCAGCGACCGTGGACTAGCGGGGGCCCAAGAGACCCAGTACTTC
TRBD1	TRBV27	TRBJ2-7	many	CASSPHRDRASYEQYF	TGTGCCAGCAGTCCGCACCGGGACAGGGCCTCCTACGAGCAGTACTTC
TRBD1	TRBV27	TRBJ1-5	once	CASSSGQAGANQPQHF	TGTGCCAGCAGTTCGGGACAGGCTGGGGCTAATCAGCCCCAGCATTTT
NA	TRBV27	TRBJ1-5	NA	CARSAGSGQPPHF	TGTGCCCGCAGTGCAGGGTCTGGGCAGCCCCCTCATTTT
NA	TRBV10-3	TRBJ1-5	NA	CANSDAEKGSDETRNQHQQF	TGTGCCAACAGTGATGCGGAAAAGGGGAGTGACGAGACTCGCAATCAGCACCAGCAGTTT
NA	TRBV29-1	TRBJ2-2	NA	CSVEPFGRDPTTGELFF	TGCAGCGTTGAACCCTTCGGCCGGGACCCAACGACCGGGGAGCTGTTTTTT
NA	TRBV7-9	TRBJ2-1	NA	CARSFRGESAYNEQFF	TGTGCCAGAAGCTTCCGCGGCGAGAGCGCCTACAATGAGCAGTTCTTC
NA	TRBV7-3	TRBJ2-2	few	CASSLRPDPAIEMFF	TGTGCCAGCAGCTTACGCCCGGACCCAGCGATAGAGATGTTTTTT
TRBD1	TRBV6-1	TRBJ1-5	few	CASGLLQGTKQPQHF	TGTGCCTCAGGCCTCCTACAGGGGACCAAGCAGCCCCAGCATTTT
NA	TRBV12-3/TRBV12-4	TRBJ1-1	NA	CASSLMVSKHGTEAFF	TGTGCCAGCAGCCTCATGGTTTCCAAACATGGCACTGAAGCTTTTTTT
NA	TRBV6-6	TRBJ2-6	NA	CASSYSNKRQRYISGANVLTF	TGTGCCAGCAGTTACTCGAATAAACGGCAGAGGTATATCTCTGGGGCCAACGTCCTGACTTTC
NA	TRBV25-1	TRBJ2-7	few	CASSGLGRSYEQYF	TGTGCCAGCAGCGGACTCGGTAGATCCTACGAGCAGTACTTC
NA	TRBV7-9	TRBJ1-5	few	CASSPGWDQPQHF	TGTGCCAGCAGCCCCGGATGGGATCAGCCCCAGCATTTT
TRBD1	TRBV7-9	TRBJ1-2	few	CASSSDRARGYTF	TGTGCCAGCAGCTCCGACAGGGCTCGAGGCTACACCTTC
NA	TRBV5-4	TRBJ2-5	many	CASSLDLNQETQYF	TGTGCCAGCAGCTTGGACTTAAACCAAGAGACCCAGTACTTC
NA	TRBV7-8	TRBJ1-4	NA	CASSLWQTNEKLFF	TGTGCCAGCAGCTTATGGCAGACTAATGAAAAACTGTTTTTT
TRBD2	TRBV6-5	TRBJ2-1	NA	CASSYGTSGEQFF	TGTGCCAGCAGTTACGGGACTAGTGGAGAGCAGTTCTTC
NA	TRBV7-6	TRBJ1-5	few	CASSPDTYSNHPQPF	TGTGCCAGCAGCCCCGACACATACAGCAATCATCCCCAGCCTTTT
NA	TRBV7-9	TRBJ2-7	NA	CASSLEVTGQDEPYF	TGTGCCAGCAGCTTAGAGGTAACAGGGCAAGACGAGCCATACTTC
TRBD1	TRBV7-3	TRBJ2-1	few	CASSLRQGEFNEQFF	TGTGCCAGCAGCTTACGGCAGGGGGAGTTCAATGAGCAGTTCTTC
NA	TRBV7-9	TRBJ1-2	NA	CASSLAGSNYGYTF	TGTGCCAGCAGCTTAGCCGGGTCTAACTATGGCTACACCTTC
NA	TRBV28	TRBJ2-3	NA	CASSFGGRFTDTQYF	TGTGCCAGCAGTTTTGGAGGGAGGTTCACAGATACGCAGTATTTT
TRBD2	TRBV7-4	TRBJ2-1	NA	CASSLPLAGGHNEQFF	TGTGCCAGCAGTTTACCACTAGCGGGAGGGCACAATGAGCAGTTCTTC
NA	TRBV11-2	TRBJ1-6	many	CASSSTRGRKRSLHF	TGTGCCAGCAGCTCAACCCGGGGCCGAAAAAGGTCCCTCCACTTT
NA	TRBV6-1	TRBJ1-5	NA	CASSEWGPQHF	TGTGCCAGCAGTGAATGGGGGCCCCAGCATTTT
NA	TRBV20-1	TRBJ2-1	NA	CSAIRKETYNEQLF	TGCAGTGCGATAAGGAAAGAGACCTACAATGAGCAATTATTC
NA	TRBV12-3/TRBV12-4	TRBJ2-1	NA	CASSSLRLLVGERSYHEPFF	TGTGCCAGCAGCTCCCTACGCCTCCTGGTGGGAGAAAGGTCCTACCATGAGCCGTTCTTC
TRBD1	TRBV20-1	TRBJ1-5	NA	CSAWDRGLYRNHPPHF	TGCAGTGCTTGGGACAGGGGGCTTTATAGAAATCATCCCCCGCATTTT
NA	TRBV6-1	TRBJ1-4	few	CASRPRFSNEKLFF	TGTGCCAGCAGGCCTCGGTTCAGTAATGAAAAACTGTTTTTT
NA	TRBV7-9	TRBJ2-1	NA	CASSIFGISTYNEQLF	TGTGCCAGCAGCATTTTTGGAATATCCACCTACAATGAGCAGTTATTC
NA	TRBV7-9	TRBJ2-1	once	CSSSLRGESAYNDKFF	TGTTCCAGCAGCTTACGCGGCGAGAGCGCCTACAATGATAAGTTCTTC
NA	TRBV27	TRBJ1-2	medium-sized	CASSLSMSSRSYGYTF	TGTGCCAGCAGTTTATCGATGTCTAGCCGGTCTTATGGCTACACCTTC
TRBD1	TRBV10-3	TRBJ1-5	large	CAISESEQGSDETRNQPQHF	TGTGCCATCAGTGAGTCGGAACAGGGGAGTGACGAGACTCGCAATCAGCCCCAGCATTTT
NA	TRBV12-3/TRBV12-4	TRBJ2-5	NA	CGSSFSVETQYF	TGTGGCAGCAGTTTTAGTGTTGAGACCCAGTACTTC
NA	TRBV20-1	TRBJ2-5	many	CSARSDDKWDTSTMPQYF	TGCAGTGCTAGAAGTGATGATAAGTGGGACACGTCCACGATGCCCCAGTACTTC
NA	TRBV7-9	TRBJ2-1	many	CASSLVGIYTSNEQFF	TGTGCCAGCAGCTTGGTGGGAATATACACCTCCAATGAGCAGTTCTTC
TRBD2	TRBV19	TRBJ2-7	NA	CASSILAGHEQYF	TGTGCCAGTAGTATACTAGCGGGCCACGAGCAGTACTTC
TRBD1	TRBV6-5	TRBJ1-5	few	CATGLRQGTHPPPHF	TGTGCCACAGGCCTCCGACAGGGGACCCATCCGCCCCCACATTTT
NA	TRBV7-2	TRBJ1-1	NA	CASSSQGSTEAFF	TGTGCCAGCAGCTCCCAGGGGAGCACTGAAGCTTTCTTT
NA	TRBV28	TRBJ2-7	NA	CASTPAMFPYEQYF	TGTGCCAGCACTCCCGCCATGTTTCCCTACGAGCAGTACTTC
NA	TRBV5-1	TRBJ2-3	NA	CASSFYSVEIPDTPSF	TGCGCCAGCAGCTTCTATAGCGTGGAGATACCAGATACGCCGTCTTTT
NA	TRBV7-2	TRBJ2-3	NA	CASTLGSWGTDTQYF	TGTGCCAGCACCCTTGGGTCCTGGGGCACAGATACGCAGTATTTT
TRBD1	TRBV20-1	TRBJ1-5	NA	CSACERGLYSNQPQPF	TGCAGTGCTTGTGAAAGGGGGCTTTATAGCAATCAGCCCCAGCCTTTT
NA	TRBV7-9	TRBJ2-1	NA	CANSLLGISTYTEPFF	TGTGCCAACAGCTTGTTGGGAATATCCACCTACACTGAGCCTTTCTTC